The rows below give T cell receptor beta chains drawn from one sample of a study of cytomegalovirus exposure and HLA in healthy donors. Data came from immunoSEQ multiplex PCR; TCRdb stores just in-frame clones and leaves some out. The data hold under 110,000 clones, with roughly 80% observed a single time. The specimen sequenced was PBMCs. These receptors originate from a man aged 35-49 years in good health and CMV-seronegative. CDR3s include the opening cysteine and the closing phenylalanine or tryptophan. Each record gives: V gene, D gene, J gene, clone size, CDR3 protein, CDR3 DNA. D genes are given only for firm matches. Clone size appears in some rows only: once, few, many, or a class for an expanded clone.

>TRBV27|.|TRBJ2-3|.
CASSPQGLVTDTQYF
TGTGCCAGCAGTCCTCAGGGTCTGGTCACAGATACGCAGTATTTT
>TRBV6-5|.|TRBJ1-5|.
CASSRGGGQPQHF
TGTGCCAGCAGTAGGGGAGGGGGTCAGCCCCAGCATTTT
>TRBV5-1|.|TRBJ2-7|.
CASSLTAREQYF
TGCGCCAGCAGCTTAACAGCTCGCGAGCAGTACTTC
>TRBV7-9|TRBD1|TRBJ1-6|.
CASSVTGSNNSPLHF
TGTGCCAGCAGCGTGACAGGGTCTAATAATTCACCCCTCCACTTT
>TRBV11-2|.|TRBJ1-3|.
CASSSLSGNTIYF
TGTGCCAGCAGCTCCCTATCTGGAAACACCATATATTTT
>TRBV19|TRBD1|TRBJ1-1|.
CASSRGGTGFTEAFF
TGTGCCAGTAGTAGGGGTGGGACAGGGTTTACTGAAGCTTTCTTT
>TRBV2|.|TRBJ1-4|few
CASKVSGPEKLFF
TGTGCCAGCAAAGTGTCTGGCCCTGAAAAACTGTTTTTT
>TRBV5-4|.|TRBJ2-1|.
CASSLALANEQFF
TGTGCCAGCAGCTTGGCACTTGCTAATGAGCAGTTCTTC
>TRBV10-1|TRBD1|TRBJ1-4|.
CASSESRGGNNPVDEKLFF
TGCGCCAGCAGTGAGTCTCGAGGGGGCAATAATCCGGTGGATGAAAAACTGTTTTTT
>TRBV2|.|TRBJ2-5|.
CASSELVLGGIQYF
TGTGCCAGCAGTGAGTTAGTCCTCGGCGGGATCCAGTACTTC
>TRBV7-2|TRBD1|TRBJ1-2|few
CASSSLRGRRYHTF
TGTGCCAGCAGCTCGCTCAGGGGGCGCAGATACCACACCTTC
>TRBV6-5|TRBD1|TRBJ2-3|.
CASSFGTGGTDTQYF
TGTGCCAGCAGTTTCGGGACAGGGGGCACAGATACGCAGTATTTT
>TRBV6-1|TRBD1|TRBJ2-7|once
CASRKTGTGFHEQYF
TGTGCCAGCAGGAAGACCGGGACAGGGTTCCACGAGCAGTACTTC
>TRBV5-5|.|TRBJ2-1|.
CASSSGLVLTSSYNEQFF
TGTGCCAGCAGCTCGGGACTGGTGCTAACAAGCTCCTACAATGAGCAGTTCTTC
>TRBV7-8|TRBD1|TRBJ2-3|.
CASSWAGGRQSTDTQYF
TGTGCCAGCAGCTGGGCAGGGGGACGCCAAAGCACAGATACGCAGTATTTT
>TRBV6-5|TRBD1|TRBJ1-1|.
CASSYSFGTGNTEAFF
TGTGCCAGCAGTTACTCTTTCGGGACAGGGAACACTGAAGCTTTCTTT
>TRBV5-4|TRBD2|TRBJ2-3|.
CASSWGLVSTTDTQYF
TGTGCCAGCAGCTGGGGACTAGTCAGTACCACAGATACGCAGTATTTT
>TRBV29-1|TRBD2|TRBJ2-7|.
CSVVASGSYEQYF
TGCAGCGTTGTGGCTAGCGGCTCCTACGAGCAGTACTTC
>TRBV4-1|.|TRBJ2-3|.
CASSQERPIGHVGDTQYF
TGCGCCAGCAGCCAAGAGAGGCCGATAGGACACGTAGGGGATACGCAGTATTTT
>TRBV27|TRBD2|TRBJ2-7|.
CASRPGLAGGYEQYF
TGTGCCAGCAGACCGGGACTAGCGGGGGGCTACGAGCAGTACTTC
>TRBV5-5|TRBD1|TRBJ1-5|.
CAGSRGDRGLQPQHF
TGTGCCGGCAGCCGCGGGGACAGGGGGCTTCAGCCCCAGCATTTT
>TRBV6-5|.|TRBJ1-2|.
CASSEGEFSDGYTF
TGTGCCAGCAGTGAGGGAGAGTTCTCGGATGGCTACACCTTC
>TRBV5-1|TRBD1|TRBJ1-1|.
CASSLGGGGTEAFF
TGCGCCAGCAGCTTGGGAGGGGGCGGCACTGAAGCTTTCTTT
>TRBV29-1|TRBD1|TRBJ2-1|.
CSGAGTGGYNEQFF
TGCAGCGGTGCCGGGACAGGGGGGTACAATGAGCAGTTCTTC
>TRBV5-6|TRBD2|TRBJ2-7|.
CASSLGLAGVFYEQYF
TGTGCCAGCAGCTTGGGACTAGCGGGGGTCTTCTACGAGCAGTACTTC
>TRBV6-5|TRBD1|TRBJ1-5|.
CASRKGQGFGQPQHF
TGTGCCAGCAGAAAGGGACAGGGGTTTGGTCAGCCCCAGCATTTT
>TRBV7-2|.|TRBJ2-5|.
CASSLGGRGETQYF
TGTGCCAGCAGCTTAGGAGGGCGTGGGGAGACCCAGTACTTC
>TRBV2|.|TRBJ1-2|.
CASSEYPYGYTF
TGTGCCAGCAGTGAATATCCTTATGGCTACACCTTC
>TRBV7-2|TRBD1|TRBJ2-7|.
CASSFGTGTPNEQYF
TGTGCCAGCAGCTTCGGGACAGGGACCCCCAACGAGCAGTACTTC
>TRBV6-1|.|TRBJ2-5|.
CASSEAWTAPRTQYF
TGTGCCAGCAGTGAAGCATGGACAGCCCCAAGGACCCAGTACTTC
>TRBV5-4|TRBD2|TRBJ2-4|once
CASSLAGGLANIQYF
TGTGCCAGCAGCTTGGCTGGTGGACTAGCAAACATTCAGTACTTC